Here is one T cell receptor (delta chain) with its context. The data stem from a study of gamma-delta T cells after stem cell transplantation. TCRdb re-called clones from the RT-PCR reads using CATT. Of 1,100 to 1,500 delta-chain clones listed, 35% to 55% are singletons. Germline lookup yields CDR1 TSWWSYY and CDR2 QGS. J gave up 6 bases and V 2 bases, and 26 bases lay outside the gene matches. This CDR3 contains 21 residues. Sequenced material: gamma-delta T cells. The receptor was isolated from a human donor. It is not recorded whose cells these are; they may come from a transplant donor. The chain has TRDV1 and TRDJ1; 8 bases agree with TRDD3. CDR3 amino acids: CALGEIPFPTLLYWGDNKLIF. In DNA form, the CDR3 reads TGTGCTCTTGGGGAAATTCCTTTCCCCACACTTCTGTACTGGGGGGACAATAAACTCATCTTT.